Listed here are 3 T cell receptor beta chains from one sample, sequenced in a study of coeliac disease. The assay was immunoSEQ multiplex PCR, and TCRdb's table has in-frame clones only and misses some. The sample has 4,000 to 6,000 clones, 62% seen once; the top ten hold around 10%. What was sequenced was lamina propria lymphocytes from the gut. All receptors come from a woman aged 70-85 years with celiac disease.

This clone appeared a single time. The chain combines TRBV5-6 with TRBJ2-7, with 9 bases lining up with TRBD1. This CDR3 contains 15 residues. Unmatched junction bases numbered 6, after V lost 0 bases and J lost 5 bases. Germline CDR1 SGHDT, CDR2 YYEEEE. The CDR3 DNA reads TGTGCCAGCAGCTTGGAAGGACAGGGGCTACACGAGCAGTACTTC. Its protein product is CASSLEGQGLHEQYF.

This clone was counted only a few times. This chain connects TRBV19 to TRBJ1-4, with 10 bases lining up with TRBD1. CDR3 length: 16 residues. Losses at the gene ends were 3 bases for V and 11 bases for J; bases not matched to a gene: 12. Germline CDR1 and CDR2: LNHDA and SQIVND (reference sequence). CDR3 residues: CASSMASGQGFSKLFF. The CDR3 DNA follows: TGTGCCAGTAGTATGGCATCGGGACAGGGGTTTTCGAAACTGTTTTTT.

The chain combines TRBV7-9 with TRBJ1-2; 7 bases match TRBD1. J gave up 3 bases and V 7 bases, and 14 bases lay outside the gene matches. Germline assignment: CDR1 SEHNR and CDR2 FQNEAQ (reference sequence). The CDR3 runs 16 residues. The CDR3 protein is CASIGTASPFDYGYTF. CDR3 nucleotides: TGTGCCAGCATCGGGACAGCCTCCCCGTTCGACTATGGCTACACCTTC. The whole variable domain, remainder taken from reference TRBV7-9 and TRBJ1-2, is DTGVSQNPRHKITKRGQNVTFRCDPISEHNRLYWYRQTLGQGPEFLTYFQNEAQLEKSRLLSDRFSAERPKGSFSTLEIQRTEQGDSAMYLCASIGTASPFDYGYTFGSGTRLTVV.